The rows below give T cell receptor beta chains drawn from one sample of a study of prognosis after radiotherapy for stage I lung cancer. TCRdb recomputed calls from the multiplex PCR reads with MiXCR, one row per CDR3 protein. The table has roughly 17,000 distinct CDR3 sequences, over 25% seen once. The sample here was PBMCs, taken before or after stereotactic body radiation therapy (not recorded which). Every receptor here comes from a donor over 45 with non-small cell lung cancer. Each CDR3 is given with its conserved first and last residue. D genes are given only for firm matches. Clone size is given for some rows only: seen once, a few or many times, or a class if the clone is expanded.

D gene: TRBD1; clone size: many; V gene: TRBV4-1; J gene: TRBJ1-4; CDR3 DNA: TGCGCCAGCAGCCAAGATCGCCGGGACAGGGTAGGAACTAATGAAAAACTGTTTTTT; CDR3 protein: CASSQDRRDRVGTNEKLFF
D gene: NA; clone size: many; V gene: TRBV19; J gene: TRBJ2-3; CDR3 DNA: TGTGCCAGTAGTTCCCGAGGGACCTGGACAGATACGCAGTATTTT; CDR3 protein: CASSSRGTWTDTQYF
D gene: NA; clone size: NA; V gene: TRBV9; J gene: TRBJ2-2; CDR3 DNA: TGTGCCAGCAGCCCAGATCGGACGGGTGACACCGGGGAGCTGTTTTTT; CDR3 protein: CASSPDRTGDTGELFF
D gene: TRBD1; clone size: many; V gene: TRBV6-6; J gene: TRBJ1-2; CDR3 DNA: TGTGCCAGCAGTTACACGACAGGGCAGGCTGGCTACACCTTC; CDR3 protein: CASSYTTGQAGYTF
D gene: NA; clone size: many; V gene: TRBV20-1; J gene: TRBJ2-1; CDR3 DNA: TGCAGTGCTAGACAACAGGGCGATGAGCAGTTCTTC; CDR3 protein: CSARQQGDEQFF
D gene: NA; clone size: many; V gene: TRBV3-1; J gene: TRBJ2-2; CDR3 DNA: TGTGCCAGCAGCCAAGCCATTTTCCACACCGGGGAGCTGTTTTTT; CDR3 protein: CASSQAIFHTGELFF
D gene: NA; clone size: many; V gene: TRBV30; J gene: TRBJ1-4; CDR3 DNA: TGTGCCTGGAGTGTATATGTGAATGAAAAACTGTTTTTT; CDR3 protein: CAWSVYVNEKLFF
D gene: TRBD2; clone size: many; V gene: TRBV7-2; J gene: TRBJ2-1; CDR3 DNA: TGTGCCAGCAGCTCGGGACTAGCGGACTACAATGAGCAGTTCTTC; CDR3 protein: CASSSGLADYNEQFF
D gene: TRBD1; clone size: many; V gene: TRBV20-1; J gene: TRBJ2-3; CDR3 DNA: TGCAGTGCAGTGGAACAGGGGGCGTTTCCAGATACGCAGTATTTT; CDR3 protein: CSAVEQGAFPDTQYF
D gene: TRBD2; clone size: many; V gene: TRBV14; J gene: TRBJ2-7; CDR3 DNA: TGTGCCAGCAGCCAAGACTGGTTGGCGGGAGGCTACGAGCAGTACTTC; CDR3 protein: CASSQDWLAGGYEQYF
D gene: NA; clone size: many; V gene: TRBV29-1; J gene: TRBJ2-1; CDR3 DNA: TGCAGCGGTGGGAGTCGGGGTGAGCAGTTCTTC; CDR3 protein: CSGGSRGEQFF
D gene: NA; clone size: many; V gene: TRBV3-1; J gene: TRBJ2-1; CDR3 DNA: TGTGCCAGCACTCCCGGGACTGGCTACAATGAGCAGTTCTTC; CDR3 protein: CASTPGTGYNEQFF
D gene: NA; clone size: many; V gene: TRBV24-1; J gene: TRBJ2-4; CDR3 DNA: TGTGCCACCAGTGAGAGGGGTAGTGTACAAAACATTCAGTACTTC; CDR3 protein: CATSERGSVQNIQYF
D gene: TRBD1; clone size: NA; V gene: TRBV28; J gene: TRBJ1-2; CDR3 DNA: TGTGCCAGCAACTTAGACCCCGGGACAGCAGACTACTATGGTTACACCTTC; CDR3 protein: CASNLDPGTADYYGYTF
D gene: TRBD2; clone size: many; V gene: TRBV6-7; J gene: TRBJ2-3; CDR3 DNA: TGTGCCAGCAAGAAAACACAAGGGACTAGCCGTAGCACAGATACGCAGTATTTT; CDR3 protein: CASKKTQGTSRSTDTQYF
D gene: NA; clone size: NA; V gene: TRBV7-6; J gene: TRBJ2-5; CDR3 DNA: TGTGCCAGCAGCTTAGAAGGGTCGAAGCGGAAGACCCAGTACTTC; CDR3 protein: CASSLEGSKRKTQYF
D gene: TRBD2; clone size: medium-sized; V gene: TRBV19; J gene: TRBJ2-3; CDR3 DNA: TGTGCCAGTAGTATAGAAACTAGCGGACCTCCTAGCACAGATACGCAGTATTTT; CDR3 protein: CASSIETSGPPSTDTQYF